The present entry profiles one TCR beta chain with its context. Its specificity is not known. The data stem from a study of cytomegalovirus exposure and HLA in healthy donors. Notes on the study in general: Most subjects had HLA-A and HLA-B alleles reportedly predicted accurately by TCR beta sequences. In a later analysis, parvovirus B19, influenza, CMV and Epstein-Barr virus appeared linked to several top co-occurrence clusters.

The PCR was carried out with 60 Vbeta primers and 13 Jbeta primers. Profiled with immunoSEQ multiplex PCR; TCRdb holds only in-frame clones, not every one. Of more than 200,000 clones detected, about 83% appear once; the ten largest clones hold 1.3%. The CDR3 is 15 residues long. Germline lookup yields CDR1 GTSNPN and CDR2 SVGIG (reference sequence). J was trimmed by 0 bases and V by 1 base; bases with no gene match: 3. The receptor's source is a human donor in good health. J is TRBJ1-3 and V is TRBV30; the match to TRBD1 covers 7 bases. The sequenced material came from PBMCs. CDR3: CAWSETGFSGNTIYF. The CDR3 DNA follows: TGTGCCTGGAGTGAGACAGGGTTCTCTGGAAACACCATATATTTT.